This T cell receptor beta chain originates from a study of beta chain features in type 1 diabetes. cDNA synthesis used the whole RNA isolate, giving expressed TCRB sequences. Profiled with immunoSEQ multiplex PCR; TCRdb holds only in-frame clones, not every one. The table has fewer than 650,000 clones, roughly a sixth seen once; the top ten hold about 0.087%. Averaging approximately 0.11 L, one heparinised blood draw was given by each donor. Trimming stripped 2 bases from V and 1 base from J, with 12 bases between. The CDR3 extends over 15 amino acids. The germline V gene has CDR1 SEHNR and CDR2 FQNEAQ (reference sequence).

The sequence came from a man between 18 and 29 years old in good health. Material for sequencing was naive CD4+ T cells from blood. The rearrangement links TRBV7-9 to TRBJ2-7; D is unclear. For the CDR3, the DNA is TGTGCCAGCAGCTTAATAGGGAACCCTTCCTACGAGCAGTACTTC. Its translation is CASSLIGNPSYEQYF.